The rows below give T cell receptor beta chains drawn from one sample of a study of blood T cell repertoires in COVID-19. Produced via immunoSEQ multiplex PCR; TCRdb's table is partial and in-frame only. The sample has tens of thousands of clones; more than 70% are singletons. Sequenced sample: peripheral blood. Receptors were obtained from a man at least 80 years old with active COVID-19. CDR3s include the opening cysteine and the closing phenylalanine or tryptophan. The order of the fields is V gene, clone size, J gene, D gene, CDR3 DNA, CDR3 protein. The D gene is left open where the match is weak. Only some rows state a clone size, as once, few, many or a class for expanded clones.

v_gene: TRBV5-6; abundance: NA; j_gene: TRBJ1-1; d_gene: NA; CDR3nt: TGTGCCAGCAGCTTTGATTTGAACAGGAACACTGAAGCTTTCTTT; CDR3aa: CASSFDLNRNTEAFF
v_gene: TRBV5-4; abundance: NA; j_gene: TRBJ2-1; d_gene: TRBD2; CDR3nt: TGTGCCAGCAGCTTGGGGGCGGGAGGGTCCTACAATGAGCAGTTCTTC; CDR3aa: CASSLGAGGSYNEQFF
v_gene: TRBV30; abundance: once; j_gene: TRBJ2-7; d_gene: TRBD1; CDR3nt: TGTGCCTGGAGGAACCCCGGGACAGGGGGCAATTTCGAGCAGTACTTC; CDR3aa: CAWRNPGTGGNFEQYF
v_gene: TRBV3-1/TRBV3-2; abundance: NA; j_gene: TRBJ2-1; d_gene: NA; CDR3nt: TGTGCCAGCAGCCAAGCAATCGGGGGATACAATGAGCAGTTCTTC; CDR3aa: CASSQAIGGYNEQFF
v_gene: TRBV5-1; abundance: NA; j_gene: TRBJ2-3; d_gene: NA; CDR3nt: TGCGCCAGCAGCTTCCTAGGACACACAGATACGCAGTATTTT; CDR3aa: CASSFLGHTDTQYF
v_gene: TRBV7-2; abundance: NA; j_gene: TRBJ2-1; d_gene: TRBD2; CDR3nt: TGTGCCAGCAGCCCTGGACTAGCGGGAGCCGACAATGAGCAGTTCTTC; CDR3aa: CASSPGLAGADNEQFF
v_gene: TRBV30; abundance: NA; j_gene: TRBJ2-7; d_gene: TRBD1; CDR3nt: TGTGCCTTTGGGACAGGGGGGTACGAGCAGTACTTC; CDR3aa: CAFGTGGYEQYF
v_gene: TRBV19; abundance: NA; j_gene: TRBJ2-1; d_gene: NA; CDR3nt: TGTGCCAGTAGTATGGTGGGGCGGAATGAGCAGTTCTTC; CDR3aa: CASSMVGRNEQFF
v_gene: TRBV12-3/TRBV12-4; abundance: NA; j_gene: TRBJ2-7; d_gene: NA; CDR3nt: TGTGCCAGCAGTTTCATTGAGGACGAGCAGTACTTC; CDR3aa: CASSFIEDEQYF
v_gene: TRBV21-1; abundance: NA; j_gene: TRBJ2-2; d_gene: NA; CDR3nt: TGTGCCAGCAGCAAAACGTGGCAGGCGTCCGGGGAGCTGTTTTTT; CDR3aa: CASSKTWQASGELFF
v_gene: TRBV10-1; abundance: NA; j_gene: TRBJ2-2; d_gene: TRBD2; CDR3nt: TGCGCCAGCCCGATCGAAACCTCGGGGACTAGCGGAGAGACCGGGGAGCTGTTTTTT; CDR3aa: CASPIETSGTSGETGELFF
v_gene: TRBV7-8; abundance: NA; j_gene: TRBJ1-1; d_gene: NA; CDR3nt: TGTGCCAGCAGCTTTAGGACTTCGCGAGGAGCTTTCTTT; CDR3aa: CASSFRTSRGAFF
v_gene: TRBV7-8; abundance: NA; j_gene: TRBJ1-2; d_gene: NA; CDR3nt: TGTGCCAGCAGCTCTCAAATTGGATACGGCGGTTATGGCTACACCTTC; CDR3aa: CASSSQIGYGGYGYTF
v_gene: TRBV6-5; abundance: NA; j_gene: TRBJ1-1; d_gene: TRBD1; CDR3nt: TGTGCCAGCAGTTACTCAAACAGGGGGGGCTCTGAAGCTTTCTTT; CDR3aa: CASSYSNRGGSEAFF
v_gene: TRBV19; abundance: NA; j_gene: TRBJ2-1; d_gene: NA; CDR3nt: TGTGCCAGTAGTATAGCCCATACAGGGTACAATGAGCAGTTCTTC; CDR3aa: CASSIAHTGYNEQFF
v_gene: TRBV10-1; abundance: NA; j_gene: TRBJ1-6; d_gene: NA; CDR3nt: TGCGCCAGCAGTCCAGGGGTGAGCGCCTATAATTCACCCCTCCACTTT; CDR3aa: CASSPGVSAYNSPLHF
v_gene: TRBV4-1; abundance: NA; j_gene: TRBJ1-1; d_gene: NA; CDR3nt: TGCGCCAGCAGCCAAGATCGACAGAGATACACTGAAGCTTTCTTT; CDR3aa: CASSQDRQRYTEAFF
v_gene: TRBV9; abundance: NA; j_gene: TRBJ2-3; d_gene: NA; CDR3nt: TGTGCCAGCAGCGTAAATTGGGGGGGCCCAGCGGCTGGCACAGATACGCAGTATTTT; CDR3aa: CASSVNWGGPAAGTDTQYF
v_gene: TRBV24-1; abundance: NA; j_gene: TRBJ1-2; d_gene: NA; CDR3nt: TGTGCCACCAGTGATTTATCAGGTGACTATGGCTACACCTTC; CDR3aa: CATSDLSGDYGYTF
v_gene: TRBV28; abundance: NA; j_gene: TRBJ1-2; d_gene: TRBD1; CDR3nt: TGTGCCAGCAGTTTATCATACAGGGGGAGGGATGGCTACACCTTC; CDR3aa: CASSLSYRGRDGYTF
v_gene: TRBV7-6; abundance: once; j_gene: TRBJ1-2; d_gene: NA; CDR3nt: TGTGCCAGCAGCCCGAACGGGGTCGGCTACACCTTC; CDR3aa: CASSPNGVGYTF
v_gene: TRBV5-1; abundance: NA; j_gene: TRBJ1-1; d_gene: NA; CDR3nt: TGCGCCAGCAGTCAAAGGGGCACTGAAGCTTTCTTT; CDR3aa: CASSQRGTEAFF
v_gene: TRBV2; abundance: NA; j_gene: TRBJ2-3; d_gene: TRBD1; CDR3nt: TGTGCCAGCAGCCGGGGACAGCATGTGGATACGCAGTATTTT; CDR3aa: CASSRGQHVDTQYF
v_gene: TRBV24-1; abundance: NA; j_gene: TRBJ2-1; d_gene: TRBD1; CDR3nt: TGTGCCACCAGTGACCCTGGGACAGCCGTGCAGTTCTTC; CDR3aa: CATSDPGTAVQFF
v_gene: TRBV7-9; abundance: once; j_gene: TRBJ2-7; d_gene: TRBD2; CDR3nt: TGTGCCAGCAGCTCGACTAGCGGGAGGGCCGTTGGGTCCTACGAGCAGTACTTC; CDR3aa: CASSSTSGRAVGSYEQYF
v_gene: TRBV19; abundance: NA; j_gene: TRBJ1-5; d_gene: NA; CDR3nt: TGTGCCAGTAGTATCGGCCTCCAGGGCTTTCAGCCCCAGCATTTT; CDR3aa: CASSIGLQGFQPQHF
v_gene: TRBV10-3; abundance: NA; j_gene: TRBJ2-2; d_gene: NA; CDR3nt: TGTGCCATCAGTGAGCAACCGGAGGACGGGGAGCTGTTTTTT; CDR3aa: CAISEQPEDGELFF
v_gene: TRBV7-8; abundance: NA; j_gene: TRBJ1-1; d_gene: NA; CDR3nt: TGTGCCAGCAGCTTTAACAGGAACACTGAAGCTTTCTTT; CDR3aa: CASSFNRNTEAFF
v_gene: TRBV4-3; abundance: NA; j_gene: TRBJ1-4; d_gene: TRBD1; CDR3nt: TGCGCCAGCAGCCAAGATTTGATTTTCTATGGGACAGGGGTTGAAAAACTGTTTTTT; CDR3aa: CASSQDLIFYGTGVEKLFF
v_gene: TRBV2; abundance: few; j_gene: TRBJ2-2; d_gene: NA; CDR3nt: TGTGCCAGCATGCAGGGGCACACCGGGGAGCTGTTTTTT; CDR3aa: CASMQGHTGELFF
v_gene: TRBV6-1; abundance: NA; j_gene: TRBJ2-7; d_gene: NA; CDR3nt: TGTGCCAGCAGTGAAGCAAGCGTCGAGCAGTACTTC; CDR3aa: CASSEASVEQYF
v_gene: TRBV6-2/TRBV6-3; abundance: many; j_gene: TRBJ2-5; d_gene: NA; CDR3nt: TGTGCCAGCAGTTACTTAGCGGTACAAGAGACCCAGTACTTC; CDR3aa: CASSYLAVQETQYF
v_gene: TRBV2; abundance: NA; j_gene: TRBJ2-1; d_gene: TRBD1; CDR3nt: TGTGCCAGCAGTGGAGACAGGGGCTCCTACAATGAGCAGTTCTTC; CDR3aa: CASSGDRGSYNEQFF
v_gene: TRBV7-9; abundance: NA; j_gene: TRBJ1-2; d_gene: TRBD1; CDR3nt: TGTGCCAGCAGCTTGACAGGGGCGGAAGGCTATGGCTACACCTTC; CDR3aa: CASSLTGAEGYGYTF
v_gene: TRBV28; abundance: NA; j_gene: TRBJ1-4; d_gene: NA; CDR3nt: TGTGCCAGCAGTGCCGCGATCAGGAGGCGGCGTGAAAAACTGTTTTTT; CDR3aa: CASSAAIRRRREKLFF
v_gene: TRBV27; abundance: NA; j_gene: TRBJ2-7; d_gene: NA; CDR3nt: TGTGCCAGCAGTTTCTCTCGCAGCTACGAGCAGTACTTC; CDR3aa: CASSFSRSYEQYF
v_gene: TRBV19; abundance: NA; j_gene: TRBJ2-1; d_gene: TRBD2; CDR3nt: TGTGCCAGTAGTATAGATAGCGGGAGCTTGGCGAATGAGCAGTTCTTC; CDR3aa: CASSIDSGSLANEQFF
v_gene: TRBV3-1/TRBV3-2; abundance: NA; j_gene: TRBJ2-2; d_gene: TRBD2; CDR3nt: TGTGCCAGCAGCCGGGGCGGGAGAGGAGCCGGGGAGCTGTTTTTT; CDR3aa: CASSRGGRGAGELFF
v_gene: TRBV6-5; abundance: few; j_gene: TRBJ1-5; d_gene: TRBD1; CDR3nt: TGTGCCAGCAGTCGTGACAGGGCTCAGCCCCAGCATTTT; CDR3aa: CASSRDRAQPQHF
v_gene: TRBV9; abundance: NA; j_gene: TRBJ2-1; d_gene: TRBD2; CDR3nt: TGTGCCAGCAGCCGGACTAGCGGGGCAGACAATGAGCAGTTCTTC; CDR3aa: CASSRTSGADNEQFF
v_gene: TRBV19; abundance: NA; j_gene: TRBJ2-3; d_gene: TRBD2; CDR3nt: TGTGCCAGTAGTGGACTAGGAGGAGATACGCAGTATTTT; CDR3aa: CASSGLGGDTQYF
v_gene: TRBV4-3; abundance: once; j_gene: TRBJ2-1; d_gene: TRBD1; CDR3nt: TGCGCCAGCAGCCAAGATCTCCGACAGGGTATAGGTGAGCAGTTCTTC; CDR3aa: CASSQDLRQGIGEQFF
v_gene: TRBV10-2; abundance: NA; j_gene: TRBJ2-5; d_gene: TRBD2; CDR3nt: TGCGCCAGTCTCGTAGCGGGAGGGCCGGGGGAGACCCAGTACTTC; CDR3aa: CASLVAGGPGETQYF